The clone carrying this TCR beta chain was picked up one time. Its antigen is as yet unknown. The CDR3 has 12 residues. V was cut by 8 bases and J by 4 bases, with 12 bases left in between. Germline V gene lookup returns CDR1 MGHDK and CDR2 SYGVNS. The data belong to a study of OX40 agonist ivuxolimab in advanced cancers. Profiling relied on immunoSEQ multiplex PCR, and the TCRdb table lists in-frame clones only, not all of them. The data hold 70,000 to 85,000 clones, with 85% to 95% observed a single time. Regarding the study as a whole: The work left the antigen specificity of expanded peripheral T cells undetermined.

The chain has TRBV25-1 and TRBJ2-7, with no clear D. Here the sequenced sample was CD4+ or CD8+ T cells sorted from blood, taken in a trial of the OX40 agonist ivuxolimab. The receptor's source is an adult with an advanced solid tumor such as melanoma, head and neck, liver or kidney cancer. The chain's CDR3 is CASRKDAYEQYF. CDR3 DNA: TGTGCCAGCCGCAAAGACGCGTACGAGCAGTACTTC.